This T cell receptor (beta chain) was sequenced for a study of T cells in Graves' hyperthyroidism and ophthalmopathy. Study-level results: Using 13 V-J features, a model discriminated ophthalmopathy from stable hyperthyroidism.

The investigators amplified TCR beta CDR3 regions from RNA transcripts. Using the HTBI primer set, a first-round RT-PCR was run on the TCR CDR3. TCRdb redid the calling of the multiplex PCR reads with MiXCR, one entry per CDR3 protein. The sample contains a few hundred thousand distinct CDR3 sequences, approximately 21% of which appear only once. CDR3 size: 15 residues. V lost 2 bases, J lost 0 bases, and 11 bases lay in between. Germline assignment: CDR1 DFQATT and CDR2 SNEGSKA (reference sequence). Worth noting for this clonotype: What it binds is not known.

The sample was blood. This chain links TRBV20-1 with TRBJ1-5; D unresolved. The source of this sequence is a man aged 30 to 39 with Graves' ophthalmopathy. CDR3: CSARRVGSSNQPQHF. The CDR3 DNA is TGCAGTGCTAGACGGGTAGGAAGTAGCAATCAGCCCCAGCATTTT.